This T cell receptor (beta chain) was captured in a study of blood T cell repertoires in COVID-19. Study-wide context: Italy, Spain and the United States were the sources of the convalescent and acute COVID-19 samples.

Authors' analysis steps: Reference gene primer amplification gave estimated nucleated cell counts. Clones were read by immunoSEQ multiplex PCR, and TCRdb kept only the in-frame ones, dropping some. V, J and clone size are those of that table, while D and trimming were read from the DNA. Of about 200,000 clones listed, around 80% are singletons. Trimming removed 0 bases at V and 1 base at J, with 8 bases between. The CDR3 covers 14 residues. Germline assignment: CDR1 SGDLS and CDR2 YYNGEE. The sequencing input was peripheral blood. The sequence was collected from a woman in her seventies with acute or convalescent COVID-19. This chain links TRBV9 with TRBJ2-7; D is ambiguous. CDR3 bases: TGTGCCAGCAGCGTAGCGCCGGAGTCCTACGAGCAGTACTTC. Encoded protein: CASSVAPESYEQYF.